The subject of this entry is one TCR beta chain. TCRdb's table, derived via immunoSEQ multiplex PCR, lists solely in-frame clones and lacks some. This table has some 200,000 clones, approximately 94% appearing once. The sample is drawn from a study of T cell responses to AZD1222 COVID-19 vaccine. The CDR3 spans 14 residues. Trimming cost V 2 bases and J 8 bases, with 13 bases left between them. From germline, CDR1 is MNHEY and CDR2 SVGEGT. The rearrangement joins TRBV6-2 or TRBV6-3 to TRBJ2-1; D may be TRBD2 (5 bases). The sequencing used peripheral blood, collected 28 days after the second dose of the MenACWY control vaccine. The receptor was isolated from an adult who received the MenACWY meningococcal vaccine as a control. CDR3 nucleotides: TGTGCCAGCAGTTACCCGGGAAAGGCTGATGAGCAGTTCTTC. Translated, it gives CASSYPGKADEQFF.